These 3 T cell receptor beta chains share one sample of origin, sequenced in a study of shared T cell receptors in the human thymus. The repertoire was sequenced with immunoSEQ multiplex PCR; TCRdb's copy has only in-frame clones and lacks some. The sample includes 700,000 to 750,000 clones, 75% to 90% of them seen just once. The same data also went into a second study, on human thymus T cells.

What was sequenced was thymocytes. All receptors come from a girl under three years old with a congenital heart defect.

This chain uses TRBV7-8 with TRBJ1-1; D ambiguous. V was cut by 6 bases and J by 0 bases, with 17 bases left in between. Germline V gives CDR1 SGHVS, CDR2 FQNEAQ. CDR3 length equals 16 residues. The CDR3 here is CASSSGRGRMNTEAFF. DNA for the CDR3: TGTGCCAGCAGTTCTGGGAGAGGTCGCATGAACACTGAAGCTTTCTTT.

The chain joins TRBV27 to TRBJ1-6; D remains unclear. Trimming removed 5 bases from V and 0 bases from J, with 11 bases in between. Germline CDR1 and CDR2: MNHEY and SMNVEV (reference sequence). This CDR3 is 16 amino acids long. CDR3 DNA sequence: TGTGCCAGCAGTCAAATACAGAGCTCCTATAATTCACCCCTCCACTTT. Residues: CASSQIQSSYNSPLHF.

The CDR3, as DNA: TGTGCCAGTAATGAGGACAGGGATGATGGCTACACCTTC. The encoded protein is CASNEDRDDGYTF. The V call is TRBV19, the J call TRBJ1-2; 8 bases map to TRBD1. CDR1 is LNHDA, CDR2 SQIVND, per germline (reference sequence). The length of the CDR3 is 13 residues. Losses at the gene ends were 7 bases for V and 6 bases for J; bases not matched to a gene: 7.